Presented here are 11 T cell receptor beta chains from one specimen sequenced in a study of beta chain features in type 1 diabetes. Of the isolated RNA, all was reverse transcribed, and so the sequenced material was expressed TCRB transcripts. The method was immunoSEQ multiplex PCR; TCRdb's version includes in-frame clones alone and lacks a portion of them. The top ten hold roughly 1% of the sample, which has around 290,000 clones, 8% seen once. Sequencing used central memory CD4+ T cells from blood. The receptors derive from a young woman in good health.

The chain is built from TRBV7-8 and TRBJ2-3, with D perhaps matching TRBD2 (5 bases). This CDR3 contains 14 residues. Germline V gene lookup returns CDR1 SGHVS and CDR2 FQNEAQ. The V gene lost 5 bases and the J gene lost 2 bases, with 11 bases spanning the gap. Here the CDR3 reads CASSRTQPTDTQYF. The DNA of the CDR3 is TGTGCCAGCAGCCGGACTCAACCCACAGATACGCAGTATTTT.

This chain links TRBV15 with TRBJ2-6, with unresolved D. Trimming took 9 bases from V and 2 from J, leaving 11 bases between them. There are 14 residues in the CDR3. Germline lookup yields CDR1 LNHNV and CDR2 YYDKDF (reference sequence). The CDR3 nucleotides read TGTGCCACAGCTCCTTTGGCTGGGGCCAACGTCCTGACTTTC. Protein: CATAPLAGANVLTF.

CDR3 amino acids: CASSQVLATMNTEAFF. The CDR3 DNA follows: TGTGCCAGCAGCCAAGTTCTGGCAACCATGAACACTGAAGCTTTCTTT. This chain joins TRBV4-2 and TRBJ1-1; no reliable D call. In germline, CDR1 is LGHNA, CDR2 YNFKEQ. Trimming took off 1 base at V and 0 bases at J, with 12 bases between the two ends. The CDR3 covers 16 residues.

This clone was seen a handful of times. The V gene is TRBV6-6, the J gene TRBJ1-5; D is uncertain. Trimming shortened V by 7 bases and J by 9 bases, and 19 bases separated the two germline ends. The CDR3 is made up of 14 amino acids. From germline, CDR1 is MNHNY and CDR2 SVGAGI (reference sequence). The CDR3 sequence: CASIRASFDGPQHF. The CDR3 bases are TGTGCCAGCATCCGGGCCTCGTTCGACGGGCCCCAGCATTTT.

This clone turned up a few times. The V and J genes are TRBV6-5 and TRBJ2-7; D call uncertain. The CDR3 length is 14 residues. Germline CDR1 MNHEY, CDR2 SVGAGI. Between the trimmed V and J ends, which lost 6 bases and 3 bases, there was a span of 15 bases. The CDR3 loop is CASRRTGLNYEQYF. CDR3 in DNA: TGTGCCAGCAGGCGTACCGGGTTAAACTACGAGCAGTACTTC.

This clone was recorded a few times. The rearrangement uses TRBV30 and TRBJ1-3; D is perhaps TRBD1 (5 bases). V was trimmed by 6 bases and J by 2 bases, leaving 11 bases between them. Looked up from germline, CDR1 is GTSNPN and CDR2 is SVGIG (reference sequence). This CDR3 region has 13 residues. This CDR3 is CACAGGTGNTIYF. CDR3 bases: TGTGCCTGCGCCGGGGGTACTGGAAACACCATATATTTT. The variable domain in full, with the rest retrieved from reference TRBV30 and TRBJ1-3, is SQTIHQWPATLVQPVGSPLSLECTVEGTSNPNLYWYRQAAGRGLQLLFYSVGIGQISSEVPQNLSASRPQDRQFILSSKKLLLSDSGFYLCACAGGTGNTIYFGEGSWLTVV.

This clone was seen at least ten times. The V and J genes are TRBV28 and TRBJ2-3, with D hard to call. V shed 5 bases and J shed 6 bases, with 9 bases lying between them. Per germline, CDR1 MDHEN and CDR2 SYDVKM. This CDR3 region has 12 residues. CDR3 sequence: CASSIRLDTQYF. CDR3 in DNA: TGTGCCAGCAGTATCAGGCTGGATACGCAGTATTTT.

The chain employs TRBV2 and TRBJ1-2, with a tentative D call TRBD1 (5 bases). The CDR3 totals 14 residues. CDR1 is SNHLY and CDR2 is FYNNEI in the germline V gene. Trimming took off 6 bases at V and 5 bases at J, with 16 bases between the two ends. Here the CDR3 reads CASRGDSRLYGYTF. The DNA for the CDR3 is TGTGCCAGCAGAGGCGACAGTCGCCTATATGGCTACACCTTC. Full variable domain (outside the CDR3, taken from reference TRBV2 and TRBJ1-2): EPEVTQTPSHQVTQMGQEVILRCVPISNHLYFYWYRQILGQKVEFLVSFYNNEISEKSEIFDDQFSVERPDGSNFTLKIRSTKLEDSAMYFCASRGDSRLYGYTFGSGTRLTVV.

The chain recombines TRBV14 with TRBJ2-2; D unclear. V dropped 0 bases and J dropped 6 bases, with 14 bases sitting between them. The CDR3 contains 16 residues. CDR1 and CDR2 (germline): SGHDN, FVKESK. CDR3 DNA sequence: TGTGCCAGCAGCCAAGAAATCGTAGTATCGGCCGGGGAGCTGTTTTTT. This sequence encodes CASSQEIVVSAGELFF.

This clone came up a few times. The chain has TRBV7-2 and TRBJ2-7; D may match TRBD1 or TRBD2 (6 bases each). Germline V CDR1 and CDR2: SGHTA, FQGNSA. The CDR3 has 13 amino acids. V was trimmed by 3 bases and J by 3 bases, leaving 9 bases between them. DNA for the CDR3: TGTGCCAGCAGCTTGGGGGGACACTACGAGCAGTACTTC. It specifies CASSLGGHYEQYF.

This clone was picked up many times. DNA of the CDR3: TGTGCCTGGAGTCGGGGGACTAGCAATCAGCCCCAGCATTTT. Encoded protein: CAWSRGTSNQPQHF. This chain uses TRBV30 with TRBJ1-5, with a tentative D call TRBD1 (5 bases). Trimming left V 2 bases short and J 0 bases short, with 8 bases between. This CDR3 is 14 amino acids long. Germline loops: CDR1 GTSNPN, CDR2 SVGIG (reference sequence).